The next 10 T cell receptor beta chains were all read from a single sample in a study of blood T cell repertoires in COVID-19. The method was immunoSEQ multiplex PCR; TCRdb's version includes in-frame clones alone and lacks a portion of them. The sample yields about 350,000 clones, 70% to 90% seen once. Sequencing used PBMCs or T cells enriched from blood (not recorded which). The receptors derive from a woman in her 30s who had recovered from COVID-19.

The chain couples TRBV5-5 to TRBJ1-3; no reliable D call. V was shortened by 3 bases and J by 0 bases, with 19 bases between the two germline ends. The CDR3 is 18 amino acids. From germline, CDR1 is SGHKS and CDR2 YYEKEE (reference sequence). In nucleotides, the CDR3 is TGTGCCAGCAGCTCGAATTTGGTAACTTTAGACTCTGGAAACACCATATATTTT. This gives the protein CASSSNLVTLDSGNTIYF. The whole variable domain, remainder taken from reference TRBV5-5 and TRBJ1-3, is DAGVTQSPTHLIKTRGQQVTLRCSPISGHKSVSWYQQVLGQGPQFIFQYYEKEERGRGNFPDRFSARQFPNYSSELNVNALLLGDSALYLCASSSNLVTLDSGNTIYFGEGSWLTVV.

The chain is built from TRBV5-8 and TRBJ1-2, with TRBD1 matching 8 bases. Germline V gene data show CDR1 as SGHTS and CDR2 as YDEGEE. The CDR3 has 13 residues. Germline trimming cut 5 bases from V and 6 bases from J; bases unmatched to any gene: 6. CDR3 residues: CASRRTGLDGYTF. The CDR3 bases are TGTGCCAGCAGGAGGACAGGGCTGGATGGCTACACCTTC.

The V and J genes are TRBV6-1 and TRBJ1-3; 9 bases align to TRBD1. V was pared by 0 bases and J by 3 bases, with 15 bases of the junction left unmatched. Germline V lookup: CDR1 MNHNS, CDR2 SASEGT. This CDR3 has 20 amino acids. CDR3 nucleotide sequence: TGTGCCAGCAGTGAAGCGCGTGGGACAGGGCGGCTTCAGGATGGAAACACCATATATTTT. It encodes CASSEARGTGRLQDGNTIYF.

The chain combines TRBV11-2 with TRBJ2-1, with D tentatively TRBD1 (6 bases). CDR1 and CDR2 from the germline V gene are SGHAT and FQNNGV. V gave up 7 bases and J gave up 7 bases, with 20 bases separating them. The CDR3 has 15 residues. In nucleotides, the CDR3 is TGTGCCAGCACCCTAGGGCAGGGGAGCCTTAATGAGCAGTTCTTC. Translated, it gives CASTLGQGSLNEQFF.

CDR3 sequence (DNA): TGTGCCAGCAGCTTACCCCCCGGGGGGGAAGAGACCCAGTACTTC. Its protein is CASSLPPGGEETQYF. The gene calls are TRBV7-9 and TRBJ2-5; 8 positions agree with TRBD2. This CDR3 has 15 amino acids. The J segment lost 3 bases and the V segment lost 2 bases, leaving 5 bases of the junction unmatched. Germline V CDR1 and CDR2: SEHNR, FQNEAQ (reference sequence).

This clone was detected only a few times. The J gene is TRBJ1-1, the V gene TRBV6-6; the D gene is possibly TRBD1 (6 bases). The CDR3 has 13 amino acids. With 5 bases removed from V and 3 bases from J, the gap between germline ends came to 10 bases. From germline, CDR1 is MNHNY and CDR2 SVGAGI (reference sequence). CDR3 protein: CASSGSGDTEAFF. The DNA of the CDR3 is TGTGCCAGCAGTGGATCAGGGGACACTGAAGCTTTCTTT.

The chain has TRBV24-1 and TRBJ2-3; 12 bases are shared with TRBD1. CDR1 is KGHDR and CDR2 is SFDVKD in the germline V gene. The CDR3 runs to 16 residues. Losses at the gene ends were 3 bases for V and 5 bases for J; bases not matched to a gene: 5. CDR3 sequence: CATSDRDRGQGDTQYF. The CDR3 DNA is TGTGCCACCAGTGATCGGGACAGGGGGCAGGGAGATACGCAGTATTTT.

The chain has TRBV19 and TRBJ2-3; the D is unclear. The CDR3 has 15 residues. V gave up 1 base and J gave up 6 bases, with 14 bases separating them. CDR1 and CDR2 from the germline V gene are LNHDA and SQIVND (reference sequence). The CDR3 nucleotides read TGTGCCAGTAGTATAGCTATTCAAGTTCCGGATACGCAGTATTTT. Its protein is CASSIAIQVPDTQYF.

The chain joins TRBV7-9 to TRBJ2-5, with 7 bases that match TRBD1. Germline assignment: CDR1 SEHNR and CDR2 FQNEAQ (reference sequence). The V and J ends lost 4 bases and 3 bases, in that order; junction bases with no gene match: 5. The length of the CDR3 is 14 residues. CDR3 DNA sequence: TGTGCCAGCAGCTGGGGGACAGCAAAAGAGACCCAGTACTTC. Its protein is CASSWGTAKETQYF.

The V gene is TRBV6-5, the J gene TRBJ1-5; no definite D call. This CDR3 region has 15 residues. Germline V gives CDR1 MNHEY, CDR2 SVGAGI. Trimming left V 6 bases short and J 0 bases short, with 12 bases between. Here the CDR3 reads CASRATGDSNQPQHF. The CDR3 DNA sequence: TGTGCCAGCAGGGCGACTGGAGATAGCAATCAGCCCCAGCATTTT.